The sequence of this T cell receptor beta chain was determined in a study of Tregs in tolerant kidney transplant recipients. Findings and caveats of the study: Biological reproducibility was not directly addressed, but technical replication error appeared minimal. Nucleotide sequences could not be compared across some patients' samples due to primer changes. Antigen-driven expansion was suggested because donor-specific Tregs expanded more than all Tregs in tolerant patients. Validation in larger populations is needed because few patients were studied.

The CDR3 extends over 15 amino acids. Deletions cut 2 bases from V and 3 bases from J, with 12 bases between. Germline loops: CDR1 SGHNT, CDR2 YYREEE (reference sequence). The nonmyeloablative bone marrow transplants came from related graft donors, with transient mixed chimerism. Notes on this clone: Its cognate antigen is unknown.

The method was immunoSEQ multiplex PCR; TCRdb's version includes in-frame clones alone and lacks a portion of them. The table shows 65,000 or so clones, with around 87% occurring only once. Sequencing was performed on CD4+ T cells from blood (PBMCs), taken 6 months after the transplant. The rearrangement uses TRBV5-4 and TRBJ2-1; the D gene is possibly TRBD2 (5 bases). This TCR was sampled from a human patient who received a combined kidney and bone marrow transplant. Some of the T cells may derive from the graft donor. Here the CDR3 reads CASSFWQEVYNEQFF. The CDR3 DNA reads as TGTGCCAGCAGCTTTTGGCAGGAGGTCTACAATGAGCAGTTCTTC.